The source of this TCR beta chain is a study of T cell changes during pregnancy in multiple sclerosis. The method was immunoSEQ multiplex PCR; TCRdb's version includes in-frame clones alone and lacks a portion of them. The sample lists about 39,000 clones; over 80% were seen once. The J segment lost 1 base and the V segment lost 4 bases, leaving 7 bases of the junction unmatched. CDR3 length: 15 residues. Per the germline V gene, CDR1 is SGDLS and CDR2 is YYNGEE. The chain recombines TRBV9 with TRBJ1-1; TRBD1 aligns across 7 bases. This TCR came from a female donor with multiple sclerosis, enrolled in a pregnancy study. The sequenced sample was CD8+ T cells from peripheral blood mononuclear cells, obtained before pregnancy. CDR3: CASSLQGISNTEAFF. In DNA, the CDR3 is TGTGCCAGCAGCTTACAGGGGATTTCGAACACTGAAGCTTTCTTT.